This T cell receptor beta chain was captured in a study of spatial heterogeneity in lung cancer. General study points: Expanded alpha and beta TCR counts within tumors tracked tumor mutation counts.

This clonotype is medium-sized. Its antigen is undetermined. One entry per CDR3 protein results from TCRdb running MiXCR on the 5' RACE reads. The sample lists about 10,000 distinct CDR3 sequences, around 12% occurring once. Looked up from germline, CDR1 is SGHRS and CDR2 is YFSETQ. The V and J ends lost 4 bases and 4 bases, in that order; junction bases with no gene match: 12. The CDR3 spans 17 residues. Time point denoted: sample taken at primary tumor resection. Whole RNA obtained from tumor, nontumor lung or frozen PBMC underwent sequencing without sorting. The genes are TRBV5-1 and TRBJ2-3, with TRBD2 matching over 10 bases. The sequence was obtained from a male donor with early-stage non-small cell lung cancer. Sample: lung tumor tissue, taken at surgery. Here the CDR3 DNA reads TGCGCCAGCAGCCACCCGAGGCTAGCGGGAGTTGCAGATACGCAGTATTTT. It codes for CASSHPRLAGVADTQYF. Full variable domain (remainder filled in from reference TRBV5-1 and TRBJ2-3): KAGVTQTPRYLIKTRGQQVTLSCSPISGHRSVSWYQQTPGQGLQFLFEYFSETQRNKGNFPGRFSGRQFSNSRSEMNVSTLELGDSALYLCASSHPRLAGVADTQYFGPGTRLTVL.